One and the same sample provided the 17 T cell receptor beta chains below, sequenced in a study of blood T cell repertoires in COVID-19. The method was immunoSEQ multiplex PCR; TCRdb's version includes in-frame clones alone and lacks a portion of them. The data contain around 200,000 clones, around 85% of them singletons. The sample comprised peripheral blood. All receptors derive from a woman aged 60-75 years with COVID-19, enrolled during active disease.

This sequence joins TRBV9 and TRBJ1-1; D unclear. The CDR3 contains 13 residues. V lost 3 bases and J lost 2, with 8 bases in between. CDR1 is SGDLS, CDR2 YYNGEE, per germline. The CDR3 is CASSASGNTEAFF. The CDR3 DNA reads TGTGCCAGCAGCGCCTCAGGTAACACTGAAGCTTTCTTT.

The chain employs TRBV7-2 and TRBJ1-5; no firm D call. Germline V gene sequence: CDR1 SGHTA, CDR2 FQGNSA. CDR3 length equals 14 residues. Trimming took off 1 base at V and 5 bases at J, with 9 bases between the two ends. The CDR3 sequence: CASSLGGQDQPQHF. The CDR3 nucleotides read TGTGCCAGCAGCTTAGGAGGGCAAGATCAGCCCCAGCATTTT.

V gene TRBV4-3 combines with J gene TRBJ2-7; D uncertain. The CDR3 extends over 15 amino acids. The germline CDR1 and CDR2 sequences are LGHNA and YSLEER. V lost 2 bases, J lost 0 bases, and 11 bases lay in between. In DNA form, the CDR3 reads TGCGCCAGCAGCCAATGGCGGTCGTCCTCCTACGAGCAGTACTTC. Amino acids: CASSQWRSSSYEQYF.

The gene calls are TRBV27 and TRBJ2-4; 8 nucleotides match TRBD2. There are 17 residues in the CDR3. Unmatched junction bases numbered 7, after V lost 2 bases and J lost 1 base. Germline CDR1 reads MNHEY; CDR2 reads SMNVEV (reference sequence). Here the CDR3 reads CASSLQSGGRAKNIQYF. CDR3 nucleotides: TGTGCCAGCAGTTTACAGAGCGGCGGGAGGGCCAAAAACATTCAGTACTTC.

This CDR3 is CSVTSGRGYEQYF. CDR3 nucleotide sequence: TGCAGCGTGACTAGCGGGAGGGGTTACGAGCAGTACTTC. V and J are TRBV29-1 and TRBJ2-7; 14 bases are a match to TRBD2. Germline V gene lookup returns CDR1 SQVTM and CDR2 ANQGSEA. With V trimmed by 6 bases and J by 4 bases, 2 bases remained unmatched. The CDR3 consists of 13 residues.

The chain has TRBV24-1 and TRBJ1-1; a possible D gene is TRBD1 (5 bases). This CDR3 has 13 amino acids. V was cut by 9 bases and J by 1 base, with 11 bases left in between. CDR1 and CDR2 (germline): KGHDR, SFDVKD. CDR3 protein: CATEETANTEAFF. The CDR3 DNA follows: TGTGCCACCGAAGAGACAGCGAACACTGAAGCTTTCTTT.

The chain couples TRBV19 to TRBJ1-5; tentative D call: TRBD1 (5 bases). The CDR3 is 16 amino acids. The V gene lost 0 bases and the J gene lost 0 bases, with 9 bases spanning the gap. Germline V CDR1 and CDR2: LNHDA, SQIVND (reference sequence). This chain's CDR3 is CASSIDGAHSNQPQHF. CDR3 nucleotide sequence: TGTGCCAGTAGTATAGATGGGGCGCATAGCAATCAGCCCCAGCATTTT.

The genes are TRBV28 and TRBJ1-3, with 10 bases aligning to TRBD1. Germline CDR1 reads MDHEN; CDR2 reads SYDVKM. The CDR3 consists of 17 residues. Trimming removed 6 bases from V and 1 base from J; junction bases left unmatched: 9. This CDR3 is CASSPPTGGFSGNTIYF. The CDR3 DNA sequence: TGTGCCAGCAGCCCCCCGACAGGGGGCTTTTCTGGAAACACCATATATTTT. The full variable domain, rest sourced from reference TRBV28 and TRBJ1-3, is DVKVTQSSRYLVKRTGEKVFLECVQDMDHENMFWYRQDPGLGLRLIYFSYDVKMKEKGDIPEGYSVSREKKERFSLILESASTNQTSMYLCASSPPTGGFSGNTIYFGEGSWLTVV.

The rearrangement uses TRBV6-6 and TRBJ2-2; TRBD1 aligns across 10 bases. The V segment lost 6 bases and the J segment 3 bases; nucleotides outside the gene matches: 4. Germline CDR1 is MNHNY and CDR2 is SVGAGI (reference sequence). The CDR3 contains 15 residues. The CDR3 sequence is CASRGGQGDTGELFF. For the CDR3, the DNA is TGTGCCAGCAGGGGTGGACAGGGGGACACCGGGGAGCTGTTTTTT.

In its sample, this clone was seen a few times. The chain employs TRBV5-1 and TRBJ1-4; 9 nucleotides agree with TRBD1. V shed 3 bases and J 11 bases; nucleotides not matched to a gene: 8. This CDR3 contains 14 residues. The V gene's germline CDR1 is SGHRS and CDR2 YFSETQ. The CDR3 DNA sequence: TGCGCCAGCAGCTCCTACAGGGGGCGGGCGAAACTGTTTTTT. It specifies CASSSYRGRAKLFF.

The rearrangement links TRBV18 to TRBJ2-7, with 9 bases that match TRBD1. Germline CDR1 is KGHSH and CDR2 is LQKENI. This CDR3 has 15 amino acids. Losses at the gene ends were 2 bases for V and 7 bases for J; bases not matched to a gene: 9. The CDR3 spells CASSPSGTGFAEQYF. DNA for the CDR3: TGTGCCAGCTCACCATCCGGGACAGGGTTCGCGGAGCAGTACTTC.

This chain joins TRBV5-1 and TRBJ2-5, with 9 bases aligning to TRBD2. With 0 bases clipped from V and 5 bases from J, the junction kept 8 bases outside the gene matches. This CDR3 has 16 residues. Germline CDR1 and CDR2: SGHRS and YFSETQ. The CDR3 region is CASSLDPGLAPETQYF. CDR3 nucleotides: TGCGCCAGCAGCTTGGACCCGGGACTAGCTCCCGAGACCCAGTACTTC.

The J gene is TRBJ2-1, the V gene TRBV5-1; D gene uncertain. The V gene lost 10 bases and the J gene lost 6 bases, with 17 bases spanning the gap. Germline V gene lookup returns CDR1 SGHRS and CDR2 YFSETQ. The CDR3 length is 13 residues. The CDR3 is CASRSSNSNEQFF. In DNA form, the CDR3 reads TGCGCCTCGAGATCTAGTAACTCCAATGAGCAGTTCTTC.

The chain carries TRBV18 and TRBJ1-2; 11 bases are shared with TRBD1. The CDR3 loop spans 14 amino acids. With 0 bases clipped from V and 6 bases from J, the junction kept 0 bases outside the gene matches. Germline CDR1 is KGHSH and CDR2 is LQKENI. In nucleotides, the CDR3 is TGTGCCAGCTCACCACCGGGACAGGGGGATGGCTACACCTTC. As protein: CASSPPGQGDGYTF.

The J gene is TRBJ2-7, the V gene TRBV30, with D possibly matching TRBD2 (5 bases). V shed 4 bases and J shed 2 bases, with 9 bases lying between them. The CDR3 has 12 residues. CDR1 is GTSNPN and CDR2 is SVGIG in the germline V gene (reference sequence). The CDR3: CAWTTSTYEQYF. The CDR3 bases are TGTGCCTGGACTACTAGTACCTACGAGCAGTACTTC. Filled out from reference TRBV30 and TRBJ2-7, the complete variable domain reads SQTIHQWPATLVQPVGSPLSLECTVEGTSNPNLYWYRQAAGRGLQLLFYSVGIGQISSEVPQNLSASRPQDRQFILSSKKLLLSDSGFYLCAWTTSTYEQYFGPGTRLTVT.

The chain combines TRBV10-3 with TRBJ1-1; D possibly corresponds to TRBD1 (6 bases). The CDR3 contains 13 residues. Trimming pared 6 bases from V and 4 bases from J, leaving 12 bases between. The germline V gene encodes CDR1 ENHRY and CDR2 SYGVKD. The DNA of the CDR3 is TGTGCCATCAGGCAGGGGATAGGCACTGAAGCTTTCTTT. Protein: CAIRQGIGTEAFF.

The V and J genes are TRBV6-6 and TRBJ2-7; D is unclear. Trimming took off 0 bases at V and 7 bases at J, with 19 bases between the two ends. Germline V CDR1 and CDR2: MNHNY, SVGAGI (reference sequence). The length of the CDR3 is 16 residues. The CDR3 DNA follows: TGTGCCAGCAGTTACTCGACGGAGACTGGGTCAAGGGAGCAGTACTTC. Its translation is CASSYSTETGSREQYF.